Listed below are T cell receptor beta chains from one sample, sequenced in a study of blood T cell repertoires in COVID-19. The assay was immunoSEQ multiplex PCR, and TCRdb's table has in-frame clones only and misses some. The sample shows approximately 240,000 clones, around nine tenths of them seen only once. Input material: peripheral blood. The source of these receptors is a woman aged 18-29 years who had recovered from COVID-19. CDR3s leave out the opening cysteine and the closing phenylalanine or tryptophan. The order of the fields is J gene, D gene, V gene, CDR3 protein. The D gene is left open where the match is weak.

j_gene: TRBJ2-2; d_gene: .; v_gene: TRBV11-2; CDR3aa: ASSSYSVSPSGTGELF
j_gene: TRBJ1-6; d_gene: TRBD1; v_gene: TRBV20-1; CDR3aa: SASSPGQGH
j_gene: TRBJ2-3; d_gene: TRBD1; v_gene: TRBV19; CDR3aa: ASSIPQGSTDTQY
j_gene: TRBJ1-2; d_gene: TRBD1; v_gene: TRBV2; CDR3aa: ASHRPGQRNYGYT
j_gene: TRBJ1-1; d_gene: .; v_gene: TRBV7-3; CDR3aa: ASSLTPMGGGEENTEAF
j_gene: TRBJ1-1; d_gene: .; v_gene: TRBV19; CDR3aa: ASRSGGRNTEAF
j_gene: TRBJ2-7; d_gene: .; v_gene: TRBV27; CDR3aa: ASSLAQTYEQY
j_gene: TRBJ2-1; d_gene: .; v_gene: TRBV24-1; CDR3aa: ATSDTGHLNEQF
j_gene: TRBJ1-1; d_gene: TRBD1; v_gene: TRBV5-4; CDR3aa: ASRQGSTEAF
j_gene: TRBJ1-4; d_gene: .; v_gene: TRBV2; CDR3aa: ASSDVWGRGRHTTNEKLF
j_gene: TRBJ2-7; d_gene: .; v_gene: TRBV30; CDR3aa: AWGGRREQY
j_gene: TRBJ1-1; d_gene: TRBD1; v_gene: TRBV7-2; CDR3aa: ASSSDRGTEAF
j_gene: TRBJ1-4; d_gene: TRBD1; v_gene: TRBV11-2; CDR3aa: ASSQGTGGLTNEKLF
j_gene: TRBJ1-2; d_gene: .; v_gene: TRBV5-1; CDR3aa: ASSLTVDYGYT
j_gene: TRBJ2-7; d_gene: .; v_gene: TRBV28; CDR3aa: ASSLHSSYEQY
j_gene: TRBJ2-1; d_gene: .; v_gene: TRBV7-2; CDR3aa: ASSSGEVEQF
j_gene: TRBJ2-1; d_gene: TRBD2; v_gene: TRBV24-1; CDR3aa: ATSDSPTSGSYEQF
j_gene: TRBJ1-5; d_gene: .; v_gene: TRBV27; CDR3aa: ASSAAGFSNQPQH
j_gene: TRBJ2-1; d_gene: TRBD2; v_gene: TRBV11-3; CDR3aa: ASSSWTSGTL
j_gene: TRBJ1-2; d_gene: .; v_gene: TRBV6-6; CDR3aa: ASSRDSNYGYT
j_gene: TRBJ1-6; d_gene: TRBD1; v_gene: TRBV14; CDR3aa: ASSQNQGVGSPLH
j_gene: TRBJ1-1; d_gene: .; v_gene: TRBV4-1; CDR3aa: ASSLPGGPEAF
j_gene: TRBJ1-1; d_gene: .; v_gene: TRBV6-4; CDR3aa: ASRKSGHWTEAF
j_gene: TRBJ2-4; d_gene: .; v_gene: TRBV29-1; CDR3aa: SGSAKNIQY
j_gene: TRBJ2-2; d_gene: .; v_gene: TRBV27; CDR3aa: ASSLYRVGSGELF
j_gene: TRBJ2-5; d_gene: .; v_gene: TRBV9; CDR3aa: ASSPRREETQY
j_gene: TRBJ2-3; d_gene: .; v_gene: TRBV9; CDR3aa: ASTTGDSTDTQY
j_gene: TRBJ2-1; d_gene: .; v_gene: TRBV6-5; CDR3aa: ASSYGRSTMQF
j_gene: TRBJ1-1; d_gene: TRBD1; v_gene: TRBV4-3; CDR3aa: ASSQDIGTGGPNTEAF
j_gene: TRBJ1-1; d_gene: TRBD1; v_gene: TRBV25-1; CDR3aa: ASSELGTGGTTEAF
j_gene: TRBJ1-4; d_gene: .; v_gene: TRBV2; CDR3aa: ASSEDRGANEKLF
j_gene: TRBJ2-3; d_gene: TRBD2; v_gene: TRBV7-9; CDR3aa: ASSLLPGLAPTDTQY
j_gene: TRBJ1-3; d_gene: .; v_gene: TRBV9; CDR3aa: ASSPGSSGNTIY
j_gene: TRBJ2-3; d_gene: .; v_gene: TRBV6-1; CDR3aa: ASSEFDTLGDTQY
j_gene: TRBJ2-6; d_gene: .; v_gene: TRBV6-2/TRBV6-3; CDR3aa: ASSKNEMARVSSGANVLT
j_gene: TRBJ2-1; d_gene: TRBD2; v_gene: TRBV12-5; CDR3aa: ASGLMLAGVRGEQF
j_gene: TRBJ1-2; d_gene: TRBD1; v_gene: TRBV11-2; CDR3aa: ASRKGGTGINYGYT
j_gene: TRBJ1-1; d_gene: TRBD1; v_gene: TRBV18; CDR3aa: ASSRNRDSEAF
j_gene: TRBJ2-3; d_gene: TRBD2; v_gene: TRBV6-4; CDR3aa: ASSDPGTSGTVTDTQY
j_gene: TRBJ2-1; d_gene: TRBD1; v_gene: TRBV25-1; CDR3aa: ASRHRGWAHNEQF
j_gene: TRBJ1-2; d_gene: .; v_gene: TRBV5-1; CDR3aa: ASSLILVGQANYGYT
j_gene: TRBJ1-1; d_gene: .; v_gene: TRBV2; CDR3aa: ASNEVSQGEAF
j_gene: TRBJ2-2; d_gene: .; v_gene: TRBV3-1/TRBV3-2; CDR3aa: ASSLAVGDTGELF
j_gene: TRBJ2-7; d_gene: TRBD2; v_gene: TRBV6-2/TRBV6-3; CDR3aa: ASSWTSSYEQY
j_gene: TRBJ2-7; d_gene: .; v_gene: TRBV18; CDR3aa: ASSPLARGEQY
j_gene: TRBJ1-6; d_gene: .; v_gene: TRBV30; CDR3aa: AWSESKAAYNSPLH
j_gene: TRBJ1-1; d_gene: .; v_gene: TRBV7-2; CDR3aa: ASSLEAGNTEAF
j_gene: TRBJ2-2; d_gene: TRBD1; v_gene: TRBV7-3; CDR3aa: ASSLRGTGDTGELF
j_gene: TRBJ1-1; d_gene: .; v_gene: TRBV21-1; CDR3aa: ASSKWSAVNTEAF